The 2 T cell receptor beta chains listed next were all sequenced from one sample in a study of cytomegalovirus exposure and HLA in healthy donors. The primer mix had 60 Vbeta and 13 Jbeta primers. Here immunoSEQ multiplex PCR was the method, and the copy in TCRdb shows in-frame clones only, minus some. This sample carries some 98,000 clones, less than 9.5% of them seen once, and the ten largest clones take approximately 5.1%. The sequenced sample consisted of PBMCs. All receptors derive from a middle-aged man in good health and CMV-seropositive.

This clone was seen a few times. This chain uses TRBV11-2 with TRBJ2-7, with 7 bases that match TRBD2. Trimming at V came to 6 bases and at J to 4 bases, leaving 9 bases not matched to a gene. Germline CDR1 is SGHAT and CDR2 is FQNNGV. This CDR3 is 14 amino acids long. Here the CDR3 reads CASSLSGNVYEQYF. CDR3 in DNA: TGTGCCAGCAGTTTAAGCGGGAACGTATACGAGCAGTACTTC.

In regard to this clone: Other DNA sequences in this specimen translate into the identical CDR3. The chain employs TRBV9 and TRBJ1-1, with D unclear. Germline V gene lookup returns CDR1 SGDLS and CDR2 YYNGEE. V lost 0 bases, J lost 5 bases, and 8 bases lay in between. This CDR3 is 13 amino acids long. In DNA form, the CDR3 reads TGTGCCAGCAGCGTAGTACGGGAGACTGAAGCTTTCTTT. Translated, it gives CASSVVRETEAFF.